A single sample is the source of the 21 T cell receptor beta chains below, sequenced in a study of blood T cell repertoires in COVID-19. Profiling relied on immunoSEQ multiplex PCR, and the TCRdb table lists in-frame clones only, not all of them. Found here are more than 85,000 clones, approximately 92% of them singletons; the top ten hold 1.5% to 2.5%. The sample consisted of peripheral blood. The receptors originated from a woman aged 45-59 years with COVID-19, enrolled during active disease.

V gene TRBV5-4 combines with J gene TRBJ1-1; TRBD1 aligns across 9 bases. The CDR3 has 13 residues. CDR1 and CDR2 from the germline V gene are SGHNT and YYREEE (reference sequence). V trimming: 6 bases; J trimming: 5 bases; junction bases outside the gene matches: 5. Here the CDR3 reads CASMGQGLTEAFF. The CDR3 DNA follows: TGTGCCAGCATGGGACAGGGTTTGACTGAAGCTTTCTTT.

The gene calls are TRBV19 and TRBJ1-2, with TRBD1 matching 9 bases. Germline CDR1 and CDR2: LNHDA and SQIVND (reference sequence). The CDR3 runs to 15 residues. V lost 8 bases, J lost 3 bases, and 10 bases stayed unmatched. The CDR3 spells CASGPGTGRDYGYTF. For the CDR3, the DNA is TGTGCCAGTGGCCCCGGGACAGGGCGAGACTATGGCTACACCTTC. Looking up the rest from reference TRBV19 and TRBJ1-2 gives the full variable domain: DGGITQSPKYLFRKEGQNVTLSCEQNLNHDAMYWYRQDPGQGLRLIYYSQIVNDFQKGDIAEGYSVSREKKESFPLTVTSAQKNPTAFYLCASGPGTGRDYGYTFGSGTRLTVV.

DNA for the CDR3: TGTGCCAGTAGTCCAACAAGACAGTCTAGCAATCAGCCCCAGCATTTT. This sequence encodes CASSPTRQSSNQPQHF. J is TRBJ1-5 and V is TRBV19; possibly TRBD1 for D (5 bases). This CDR3 has 16 residues. Germline CDR1 and CDR2: LNHDA and SQIVND (reference sequence). V was clipped by 5 bases and J by 0 bases, with 14 bases between them.

This rearrangement joins TRBV6-1 to TRBJ2-1; D is perhaps TRBD2 (5 bases). The CDR3 extends over 12 amino acids. Germline V gives CDR1 MNHNS, CDR2 SASEGT. Trimming removed 3 bases from V and 11 bases from J, with 11 bases in between. In DNA, the CDR3 is TGTGCCAGCAGTGAGGAGCGGTCTAAGCAGTTCTTC. As protein: CASSEERSKQFF.

CDR3 DNA sequence: TGTGCCAGCAGTGAGGTTCGGGACACTGAAGCTTTCTTT. It yields the protein CASSEVRDTEAFF. The J gene is TRBJ1-1, the V gene TRBV2; unclear D gene. Trimming removed 3 bases from V and 3 bases from J, with 8 bases in between. Per the germline V gene, CDR1 is SNHLY and CDR2 is FYNNEI. There are 13 residues in the CDR3.

This sequence joins TRBV10-3 and TRBJ2-3; 7 positions match TRBD1. CDR1 and CDR2 (germline): ENHRY, SYGVKD. There are 15 residues in the CDR3. Trimming at V came to 2 bases and at J to 4 bases, leaving 6 bases not matched to a gene. The chain's CDR3 is CAISETRTGADTQYF. The CDR3 DNA sequence: TGTGCCATCAGTGAGACCCGTACAGGGGCAGATACGCAGTATTTT.

The V call is TRBV29-1, the J call TRBJ1-1, with 7 positions matching TRBD1. The CDR3 totals 14 residues. V shed 4 bases and J 3 bases; nucleotides not matched to a gene: 8. Germline loops: CDR1 SQVTM, CDR2 ANQGSEA. The CDR3 nucleotides are TGCAGCGTTGTTGATGTGACAGGGTACACTGAAGCTTTCTTT. Amino acids: CSVVDVTGYTEAFF.

This clone has just one count. The V and J genes are TRBV5-5 and TRBJ1-2, with 8 bases that match TRBD1. The germline V gene encodes CDR1 SGHKS and CDR2 YYEKEE (reference sequence). The CDR3 is 14 amino acids. The V gene end was trimmed by 4 bases and the J gene end by 4 bases; junction bases not matched to a gene: 6. The CDR3 sequence is CASSPDRGIYGYTF. Written as DNA, the CDR3 is TGTGCCAGCAGCCCCGACAGGGGAATCTATGGCTACACCTTC.

The chain couples TRBV18 to TRBJ2-7, with TRBD1 identical over 8 bases. CDR3 length: 14 amino acids. The V gene end was trimmed by 4 bases and the J gene end by 0 bases; junction bases not matched to a gene: 2. CDR1 is KGHSH and CDR2 is LQKENI in the germline V gene. The CDR3 DNA reads as TGTGCCAGCTCACAAGACAGGGGCTCCTACGAGCAGTACGTC. It is translated as CASSQDRGSYEQYV.

This clone was recorded only once. The chain couples TRBV7-8 to TRBJ2-1; 8 nucleotides agree with TRBD2. CDR1 is SGHVS, CDR2 FQNEAQ, per germline. The CDR3 is made up of 15 amino acids. Trimming took 7 bases from V and 10 from J; bases not matched to a gene: 15. As DNA, the CDR3 is TGTGCCAGCACCCCCCTGAGGCGGGGGGCCCGAGAGCAGTTCTTC. It is translated as CASTPLRRGAREQFF.

This rearrangement joins TRBV11-2 to TRBJ2-7; a weak D match, TRBD1 (5 bases). Trimming removed 2 bases at V and 3 bases at J, with 8 bases between. This CDR3 comprises 13 residues. Germline loops: CDR1 SGHAT, CDR2 FQNNGV. This chain's CDR3 is CASSLRRVYEQYF. DNA for the CDR3: TGTGCCAGCAGCTTACGCAGGGTCTACGAGCAGTACTTC.

For the CDR3, the DNA is TGTGCCACCAGCCGACCCCTCGGAGGTTACGAGCAGTACGTC. This translates into CATSRPLGGYEQYV. The gene calls are TRBV15 and TRBJ2-7; possibly TRBD2 for D (5 bases). There are 14 residues in the CDR3. Trimming stripped 5 bases from V and 4 bases from J, with 15 bases between. The V gene's germline CDR1 is LNHNV and CDR2 YYDKDF (reference sequence).

This chain connects TRBV30 to TRBJ2-3, with a possible D match to TRBD1 (5 bases). V was clipped by 5 bases and J by 0 bases, with 9 bases between them. This CDR3 is 13 amino acids long. The germline CDR1 and CDR2 sequences are GTSNPN and SVGIG (reference sequence). The CDR3 DNA sequence: TGTGCCTGGTCGACAGTTAGCACAGATACGCAGTATTTT. Amino acids: CAWSTVSTDTQYF.

A single count supports this clone. The chain is built from TRBV3-1 (or the pseudogene TRBV3-2) and TRBJ2-7; D is unclear. V shed 2 bases and J shed 3 bases, with 14 bases lying between them. The CDR3 length is 15 residues. Germline loops: CDR1 LGHDT, CDR2 YNNKEL (reference sequence). The CDR3 bases are TGTGCCAGCAGCCAACCAGGCAAAGTACTCTACGAGCAGTACTTC. Encoded protein: CASSQPGKVLYEQYF.

The chain joins TRBV5-5 to TRBJ1-6, with D uncertain. V lost 2 bases, J lost 14 bases, and 8 bases lay in between. The CDR3 consists of 11 residues. Germline V gene data show CDR1 as SGHKS and CDR2 as YYEKEE (reference sequence). CDR3 loop: CASSLDGTLHF. In nucleotides, the CDR3 is TGTGCCAGCAGCTTAGACGGGACCCTCCACTTT.

The chain links TRBV5-6 to TRBJ1-1; 10 bases agree with TRBD1. Trimming at V came to 4 bases and at J to 10 bases, leaving 13 bases not matched to a gene. Germline lookup yields CDR1 SGHDT and CDR2 YYEEEE. There are 15 residues in the CDR3. This CDR3 reads CASSVIGTGVLGAFF. The CDR3 nucleotides are TGTGCCAGCAGCGTCATCGGGACAGGGGTTTTAGGAGCTTTCTTT.

The chain uses TRBV10-3 and TRBJ2-1, with a tentative D call TRBD2 (7 bases). Trimming removed 10 bases at V and 4 bases at J, with 32 bases between. CDR3 length: 19 amino acids. Per germline, CDR1 ENHRY and CDR2 SYGVKD. CDR3 sequence: CATPVLAGAIPPGYNEQFF. CDR3 DNA sequence: TGTGCCACCCCCGTACTGGCGGGGGCTATTCCACCGGGGTACAATGAGCAGTTCTTC.

The chain carries TRBV6-1 and TRBJ2-2, with TRBD1 matching 7 bases. Germline V lookup: CDR1 MNHNS, CDR2 SASEGT. CDR3 length: 19 amino acids. J gave up 0 bases and V 1 base, and 11 bases lay outside the gene matches. The CDR3 sequence is CASSEVWTGLSTNTGELFF. CDR3 in DNA: TGTGCCAGCAGTGAAGTCTGGACAGGTCTTTCAACGAACACCGGGGAGCTGTTTTTT.

The V gene is TRBV4-1, the J gene TRBJ1-2, with 7 bases matching TRBD1. Germline V gene sequence: CDR1 MGHRA, CDR2 YSYEKL. The CDR3 covers 15 residues. Losses at the gene ends were 2 bases for V and 7 bases for J; bases not matched to a gene: 10. DNA for the CDR3: TGCGCCAGCAGCCAACAGCCCCCAGGGGGTGGTGGCTACACCTTC. This translates into CASSQQPPGGGGYTF.

This chain links TRBV7-6 with TRBJ2-1; perhaps TRBD2 as D (5 bases). CDR1 and CDR2 (germline): SGHVS, FNYEAQ. The CDR3 length is 16 residues. V dropped 5 bases and J dropped 6 bases, with 20 bases sitting between them. CDR3 in amino acids: CASSPAGIAHRNEQFF. CDR3 sequence (DNA): TGTGCCAGCAGCCCTGCTGGGATAGCGCATCGCAATGAGCAGTTCTTC.

This sequence joins TRBV6-1 and TRBJ1-2; D is possibly TRBD1 (6 bases). The CDR3 is made up of 19 amino acids. The germline gives CDR1 MNHNS, CDR2 SASEGT. The V gene lost 3 bases and the J gene lost 2 bases, with 25 bases spanning the gap. As DNA, the CDR3 is TGTGCCAGCAGTGACGTTGGGCCGGGACATGGCCAGCGGAACTATGGCTACACCTTC. Its translation is CASSDVGPGHGQRNYGYTF.